Shown below are 27 T cell receptor beta chains from a single sample sequenced in a study of blood T cell repertoires in COVID-19. Clones were sequenced by immunoSEQ multiplex PCR, and TCRdb holds only the in-frame ones, with some missing. Altogether some 290,000 clones are present, approximately 89% being singletons, with the ten largest covering around 10%. Sequenced sample: peripheral blood. The receptors were gathered from a woman aged 25 to 39 with COVID-19, enrolled during active disease.

The chain combines TRBV7-9 with TRBJ1-6; TRBD1 aligns across 8 bases. The junction had 3 bases not matched to a gene; V was cut back by 4 bases and J by 7 bases. The germline gives CDR1 SEHNR, CDR2 FQNEAQ (reference sequence). CDR3 length: 14 amino acids. The DNA for the CDR3 is TGTGCCAGCAGCTCGGACAGGGTCAATTCACCCCTCCACTTT. Amino acids: CASSSDRVNSPLHF.

This chain connects TRBV5-1 to TRBJ2-7; tentative D call: TRBD1 (6 bases). The V and J ends lost 3 bases and 7 bases respectively, with 11 bases between them. The CDR3 has 12 amino acids. Germline V gene data show CDR1 as SGHRS and CDR2 as YFSETQ. CDR3 nucleotide sequence: TGCGCCAGCAGCTCGCAGGGGTTGGAGCAGTACTTC. Residues: CASSSQGLEQYF.

The chain combines TRBV19 with TRBJ2-7, with D perhaps matching TRBD2 (7 bases). CDR1 is LNHDA and CDR2 is SQIVND in the germline V gene (reference sequence). V shed 4 bases and J shed 2 bases, with 15 bases lying between them. The CDR3 spans 15 residues. DNA of the CDR3: TGTGCCAGTAGTAAGGGAGGGGGTGGCACCTACGAGCAGTACTTC. It codes for CASSKGGGGTYEQYF.

The table lists this clone with a count of one. The V and J genes are TRBV7-2 and TRBJ2-4, with 7 bases lining up with TRBD1. Germline values: CDR1 SGHTA, CDR2 FQGNSA. This CDR3 is built from 17 residues. V was clipped by 5 bases and J by 3 bases; unmatched bases: 13. The CDR3 DNA is TGTGCCAGCAGCCCGAGGGACAGTCTCCGGGGCAAAAACATTCAGTACTTC. Protein product: CASSPRDSLRGKNIQYF.

Written as DNA, the CDR3 is TGTGCCACCAGTGACTCAGGGAACGGAGATGAAAAACTGTTTTTT. This codes for CATSDSGNGDEKLFF. The rearrangement joins TRBV24-1 to TRBJ1-4, with D possibly matching TRBD1 (5 bases). Trimming left V 4 bases short and J 6 bases short, with 14 bases between. CDR3 length: 15 residues. Germline CDR1 is KGHDR and CDR2 is SFDVKD.

The chain joins TRBV5-6 to TRBJ2-1; TRBD1 matches 8 bases. V lost 0 bases to trimming and J lost 10 bases; unmatched junction nucleotides: 12. Germline CDR1 and CDR2: SGHDT and YYEEEE. The CDR3 runs to 16 residues. The CDR3 coding sequence is TGTGCCAGCAGCTTGGAGGTCAGGGGGCAGGCAGGAGAGCAGTTCTTC. It encodes CASSLEVRGQAGEQFF. The whole variable domain, filled in from reference TRBV5-6 and TRBJ2-1, reads DAGVTQSPTHLIKTRGQQVTLRCSPKSGHDTVSWYQQALGQGPQFIFQYYEEEERQRGNFPDRFSGHQFPNYSSELNVNALLLGDSALYLCASSLEVRGQAGEQFFGPGTRLTVL.

This clone showed up just once. The genes are TRBV4-2 and TRBJ2-1, with 8 positions matching TRBD2. CDR3 length: 21 residues. After removal of 3 bases from V and 2 bases from J, the junction contained 21 bases not matched to a gene. The germline CDR1 and CDR2 sequences are LGHNA and YNFKEQ. CDR3 bases: TGTGCCAGCAGCCACCCACGCGGGGTGGAAAAAGCGGGGGTTACCTACAATGAGCAGTTCTTC. Translated, it gives CASSHPRGVEKAGVTYNEQFF.

V is TRBV13 and J is TRBJ2-5, with TRBD2 as a possible D gene (6 bases). This CDR3 is 15 amino acids long. CDR1 is PRHDT, CDR2 FYEKMQ, per germline (reference sequence). Trimming pared 4 bases from V and 5 bases from J, leaving 17 bases between. The CDR3 DNA reads as TGTGCCAGCAGCTACCCCTTGGGGGGAAAGGAGACCCAGTACTTC. Translating gives CASSYPLGGKETQYF.

The chain is built from TRBV20-1 and TRBJ1-2; D is uncertain. V dropped 4 bases and J dropped 10 bases, with 10 bases sitting between them. Germline CDR1 is DFQATT and CDR2 is SNEGSKA (reference sequence). The CDR3 extends over 10 amino acids. The CDR3, as DNA: TGCAGTGCTAAGACTCGGGACTACACCTTC. Encoded protein: CSAKTRDYTF.

The V call is TRBV27, the J call TRBJ2-7, with TRBD2 identical over 7 bases. Trimming at V came to 3 bases and at J to 2 bases, leaving 4 bases not matched to a gene. The CDR3 has 14 residues. The germline V gene encodes CDR1 MNHEY and CDR2 SMNVEV (reference sequence). In DNA, the CDR3 is TGTGCCAGCAGTTTTAGCGCGGGGGCCTACGAGCAGTACTTC. Protein product: CASSFSAGAYEQYF.

This sequence joins TRBV2 and TRBJ2-5; 9 nucleotides match TRBD2. V lost 4 bases, J lost 5 bases, and 8 bases stayed unmatched. Germline CDR1 and CDR2: SNHLY and FYNNEI. The CDR3 has 15 amino acids. The CDR3 bases are TGTGCCAGCAGTGCTCCGCGGGGGGGCTGGGAGACCCAGTACTTC. Its protein product is CASSAPRGGWETQYF.

The chain couples TRBV6-5 to TRBJ2-2, with TRBD2 matching 9 bases. The germline gives CDR1 MNHEY, CDR2 SVGAGI. Germline trimming cut 6 bases from V and 5 bases from J; bases unmatched to any gene: 7. CDR3 length: 15 amino acids. CDR3 bases: TGTGCCAGCAGAACTTCTAGCGGGGCGACCGGGGAGCTGTTTTTT. Translated: CASRTSSGATGELFF.

The chain couples TRBV28 to TRBJ1-5; the match to TRBD1 covers 11 bases. The V and J ends lost 8 bases and 6 bases, in that order; junction bases with no gene match: 18. CDR3 size: 18 residues. Germline V CDR1 and CDR2: MDHEN, SYDVKM. Here the CDR3 reads CASRTPEDRGLRGQPQHF. The CDR3 DNA sequence: TGTGCCAGCCGAACCCCGGAGGACAGGGGGCTTCGGGGTCAGCCCCAGCATTTT.

This clone came up once. The V gene is TRBV3-1 (or the pseudogene TRBV3-2), the J gene TRBJ2-7, with unresolved D. The CDR3 loop spans 13 amino acids. V lost 6 bases and J 1 base, leaving 10 bases between the germline ends. The germline V gene encodes CDR1 LGHDT and CDR2 YNNKEL (reference sequence). This CDR3 is CASSPQNSYEQYF. The CDR3, as DNA: TGTGCCAGCAGTCCCCAGAATTCCTACGAGCAGTACTTC.

V usage is TRBV28 and J usage is TRBJ1-1, with a weak D call TRBD1 (5 bases). V lost 4 bases and J 3 bases, leaving 12 bases between the germline ends. CDR1 and CDR2 from the germline V gene are MDHEN and SYDVKM. This CDR3 is 14 amino acids long. CDR3 protein: CASSSGGGHTEAFF. The CDR3 nucleotides read TGTGCCAGCAGTTCGGGGGGGGGACACACTGAAGCTTTCTTT.

The chain couples TRBV7-8 to TRBJ2-3; 7 bases fit TRBD1. Germline CDR1 and CDR2: SGHVS and FQNEAQ. V shed 4 bases and J 6 bases; nucleotides not matched to a gene: 13. CDR3 length equals 16 residues. CDR3 region: CASSWMSRTGRDTQYF. CDR3 in DNA: TGTGCCAGCAGCTGGATGAGCCGGACAGGCCGGGATACGCAGTATTTT.

In regard to this clone: In the same sample, other DNA sequences code for this CDR3. This chain connects TRBV5-4 to TRBJ2-7, with 9 bases that match TRBD1. J was trimmed by 1 base and V by 4 bases; bases with no gene match: 3. CDR1 is SGHNT, CDR2 YYREEE, per germline (reference sequence). The CDR3 consists of 14 residues. The CDR3 DNA reads TGTGCCAGCAGCCCCGGGACAGGGTCCTACGAGCAGTACTTC. Translated: CASSPGTGSYEQYF.

The V call is TRBV5-1, the J call TRBJ2-1; 9 nucleotides match TRBD1. V was pared by 0 bases and J by 6 bases, with 7 bases of the junction left unmatched. This CDR3 comprises 16 residues. Germline CDR1 reads SGHRS; CDR2 reads YFSETQ. CDR3 protein: CASSLEGQGNGNEQFF. The CDR3 bases are TGCGCCAGCAGCTTGGAAGGACAGGGGAACGGCAATGAGCAGTTCTTC.

This clone was detected only once. J is TRBJ2-3 and V is TRBV20-1; D unclear. The CDR3 contains 11 residues. The V gene's germline CDR1 is DFQATT and CDR2 SNEGSKA (reference sequence). Trimming removed 0 bases from V and 8 bases from J, with 6 bases in between. The CDR3 coding sequence is TGCAGTGCTAGAGACTATGGTACGCAGTATTTT. This gives the protein CSARDYGTQYF.

The chain uses TRBV28 and TRBJ2-1, with D possibly TRBD2 on 5 matching bases. Germline V gene data show CDR1 as MDHEN and CDR2 as SYDVKM. The V end lost 3 bases, the J end lost 4 bases, and 10 bases lay between the germline ends. This CDR3 comprises 14 residues. In nucleotides, the CDR3 is TGTGCCAGCAGTTTTAGAGGGTCATACAATGAGCAGTTCTTC. This gives the protein CASSFRGSYNEQFF.

Only a few counts were recorded for this clone. CDR3 in DNA: TGTGCCAGCAGTCCGCGGGCCGTAAACTCCTACGAGCAGTACTTC. Its protein is CASSPRAVNSYEQYF. The chain uses TRBV27 and TRBJ2-7; a weak D match, TRBD2 (5 bases). CDR1 is MNHEY and CDR2 is SMNVEV in the germline V gene (reference sequence). With 5 bases removed from V and 0 bases from J, the gap between germline ends came to 14 bases. The CDR3 sequence is 15 residues long.

This chain links TRBV6-5 with TRBJ1-1, with a possible D match to TRBD1 (6 bases). This CDR3 is built from 12 residues. Between the trimmed V and J ends, which lost 5 bases and 8 bases, there was a span of 12 bases. In germline, CDR1 is MNHEY, CDR2 SVGAGI. The CDR3, as DNA: TGTGCCAGCAGTCACGAAACAGGGGAAGCTTTCTTT. As protein: CASSHETGEAFF.

The rearrangement links TRBV27 to TRBJ2-7; TRBD1 agrees at 9 bases. CDR3 size: 14 residues. J gave up 3 bases and V 5 bases, and 5 bases lay outside the gene matches. Looked up from germline, CDR1 is MNHEY and CDR2 is SMNVEV (reference sequence). CDR3 in DNA: TGTGCCAGCAGTCCCCGGGACAGGGTCTACGAGCAGTACTTC. The encoded protein is CASSPRDRVYEQYF.

CDR3 DNA: TGTGCCAGTAGCCCTCAGGGCTGGGAGACCCAGTACTTC. It specifies CASSPQGWETQYF. The rearrangement uses TRBV19 and TRBJ2-5; the D gene is possibly TRBD1 (5 bases). CDR1 is LNHDA and CDR2 is SQIVND in the germline V gene (reference sequence). This CDR3 is built from 13 residues. V was clipped by 6 bases and J by 5 bases, with 13 bases between them. Filled out from reference TRBV19 and TRBJ2-5, the complete variable domain reads DGGITQSPKYLFRKEGQNVTLSCEQNLNHDAMYWYRQDPGQGLRLIYYSQIVNDFQKGDIAEGYSVSREKKESFPLTVTSAQKNPTAFYLCASSPQGWETQYFGPGTRLLVL.

J is TRBJ1-1 and V is TRBV3-1 (or the pseudogene TRBV3-2), with D unclear. V was trimmed by 4 bases and J by 0 bases, leaving 12 bases between them. The germline gives CDR1 LGHDT, CDR2 YNNKEL (reference sequence). CDR3 length: 15 residues. CDR3 sequence: CASSPIQNMNTEAFF. DNA for the CDR3: TGTGCCAGCAGCCCTATACAGAACATGAACACTGAAGCTTTCTTT.

The gene calls are TRBV6-6 and TRBJ2-2; a possible D gene is TRBD1 (5 bases). Germline assignment: CDR1 MNHNY and CDR2 SVGAGI (reference sequence). The ends were cut back, 3 bases at V and 6 bases at J, with 8 bases in the middle. This CDR3 region has 13 residues. CDR3 sequence (DNA): TGTGCCAGCAGTTATGGCAGGGCCGGGGAGCTGTTTTTT. As protein: CASSYGRAGELFF.

The chain combines TRBV5-8 with TRBJ2-2, with a tentative D call TRBD2 (7 bases). This CDR3 has 20 amino acids. Germline CDR1 is SGHTS and CDR2 is YDEGEE. V was trimmed by 4 bases and J by 0 bases, leaving 25 bases between them. The CDR3 protein is CASSGSVFFAGASNTGELFF. DNA for the CDR3: TGTGCCAGCAGCGGGAGCGTATTCTTCGCGGGGGCATCGAACACCGGGGAGCTGTTTTTT.